This TCR beta chain was captured in a study of blood T cell repertoires in COVID-19. The V gene's germline CDR1 is SEHNR and CDR2 FQNEAQ (reference sequence). The CDR3 runs to 16 residues. The J segment lost 3 bases and the V segment lost 0 bases, leaving 4 bases of the junction unmatched. Original methodology: Reference gene primer amplification gave nucleated cell count estimates. Sequencing used immunoSEQ multiplex PCR; TCRdb keeps in-frame clones, though not all of them. V and J calls and clone size are copied from that table; D and trimming were computed from the DNA. Here the sample spans fewer than 200,000 clones, about 84% being singletons.

The clonotype was recovered from a man aged 50-60 years who had recovered from COVID-19. The material sequenced was PBMCs or T cells enriched from blood (not recorded which). This chain uses TRBV7-9 with TRBJ2-3; TRBD2 agrees at 9 bases. Here the CDR3 reads CASSLASGGLTDTQYF. CDR3 DNA: TGTGCCAGCAGCTTAGCTAGCGGGGGTCTAACAGATACGCAGTATTTT.